A selection of T cell receptor beta chains follows, all from one sample in a study of blood T cell repertoires in COVID-19. Sequencing used immunoSEQ multiplex PCR; TCRdb keeps in-frame clones, though not all of them. This sample has 150,000 to 200,000 clones, with about 90% found just once. Sample: peripheral blood. The receptors stem from a woman in her sixties or seventies with COVID-19, enrolled during active disease. Each CDR3 is given with its conserved first and last residue. A D gene is named only where the DNA matches it firmly. Rows give clone size only sometimes, using once, few, many, or a class for an expanded clone.

j_call: TRBJ1-1; v_call: TRBV7-9; d_call: -; clone_size: -; cdr3_nt: TGTGCCAGCAGCCCCCACGAGGGGGTTCCGACTGAAGCTTTCTTT; cdr3_aa: CASSPHEGVPTEAFF
j_call: TRBJ2-4; v_call: TRBV13; d_call: -; clone_size: -; cdr3_nt: TGTGCCAGCAGCCCCTCTCGAGCTAGTAGCAAAAACATTCAGTACTTC; cdr3_aa: CASSPSRASSKNIQYF
j_call: TRBJ2-5; v_call: TRBV29-1; d_call: TRBD2; clone_size: -; cdr3_nt: TGCAGCGTCACCCCCGTAGCGGGAGGGCCGGGAGAGACCCAGTACTTC; cdr3_aa: CSVTPVAGGPGETQYF
j_call: TRBJ1-1; v_call: TRBV27; d_call: -; clone_size: -; cdr3_nt: TGTGCCAGCAGTTTGGTCGCGGGGAGGACTGAAGCTTTCTTT; cdr3_aa: CASSLVAGRTEAFF
j_call: TRBJ2-5; v_call: TRBV6-2/TRBV6-3; d_call: TRBD2; clone_size: -; cdr3_nt: TGTGCCAGCAGTTACCTCTACCCGTTAGCGGGAGAAGAGACCCAGTACTTC; cdr3_aa: CASSYLYPLAGEETQYF
j_call: TRBJ1-1; v_call: TRBV4-3; d_call: TRBD1; clone_size: -; cdr3_nt: TGCGCCAGCAGCCCCCGGGACAGGCCTGGTACTGAAGCTTTCTTT; cdr3_aa: CASSPRDRPGTEAFF
j_call: TRBJ2-7; v_call: TRBV29-1; d_call: -; clone_size: -; cdr3_nt: TGCAGCGTGACGCTGGGGCTCGCGGGGAACTACGAGCAGTACTTC; cdr3_aa: CSVTLGLAGNYEQYF
j_call: TRBJ2-2; v_call: TRBV11-3; d_call: -; clone_size: -; cdr3_nt: TGTGCCAGCAGCTTAGGTTTAGCCGGGGAGCTGTTTTTT; cdr3_aa: CASSLGLAGELFF
j_call: TRBJ2-7; v_call: TRBV4-1; d_call: TRBD2; clone_size: -; cdr3_nt: TGCGCCAGCAGCTACCGGGGGGGGAGGCACGAGCAGTACTTC; cdr3_aa: CASSYRGGRHEQYF
j_call: TRBJ1-5; v_call: TRBV7-8; d_call: -; clone_size: -; cdr3_nt: TGTGCCAGCAGCCCGACAGACAATCAGCCCCAGCATTTT; cdr3_aa: CASSPTDNQPQHF
j_call: TRBJ1-2; v_call: TRBV15; d_call: -; clone_size: -; cdr3_nt: TGTGCCACCAGCAGAGACCGATCCACAGCTAACTATGGCTACACCTTC; cdr3_aa: CATSRDRSTANYGYTF
j_call: TRBJ1-6; v_call: TRBV2; d_call: -; clone_size: once; cdr3_nt: TGTGCCAGCAGTAGGACAGAAACTAATTCACCCCTCCACTTT; cdr3_aa: CASSRTETNSPLHF
j_call: TRBJ2-5; v_call: TRBV29-1; d_call: -; clone_size: -; cdr3_nt: TGCAGCGTGAGCAGGGGCCAAGAGACCCAGTACTTC; cdr3_aa: CSVSRGQETQYF
j_call: TRBJ1-1; v_call: TRBV27; d_call: -; clone_size: -; cdr3_nt: TGTGCCAGCAGTTTATGGGGGGGGCAGATGAACACTGAAGCTTTCTTT; cdr3_aa: CASSLWGGQMNTEAFF
j_call: TRBJ1-5; v_call: TRBV6-1; d_call: TRBD1; clone_size: -; cdr3_nt: TGTGCCAGCAGTACAGGGGACGGTCAGCCCCAGCATTTT; cdr3_aa: CASSTGDGQPQHF
j_call: TRBJ2-3; v_call: TRBV6-5; d_call: -; clone_size: -; cdr3_nt: TGTGCCAGCAGTTTTCCGGGAGTGGATACGCAGTATTTT; cdr3_aa: CASSFPGVDTQYF
j_call: TRBJ2-1; v_call: TRBV29-1; d_call: -; clone_size: -; cdr3_nt: TGCAGCGTTGTTCCCAGCGGCCGTTACAATGAGCAGTTCTTC; cdr3_aa: CSVVPSGRYNEQFF